This T cell receptor beta chain stems from a study of blood T cell repertoires in COVID-19. Trimming left V 0 bases short and J 9 bases short, with 7 bases between. CDR1 and CDR2 from the germline V gene are KGHDR and SFDVKD. The CDR3 spans 12 residues. Sequencing used immunoSEQ multiplex PCR; TCRdb keeps in-frame clones, though not all of them. The profile shows 200,000 or so clones, around 90% of them singletons. The clonotype comes from a man in his thirties or forties in a cohort exposed to, infected with or recovered from COVID-19 (not recorded which). Sequenced material: PBMCs or T cells enriched from blood (not recorded which). This chain uses TRBV24-1 with TRBJ1-2; no clear D. For the CDR3, the DNA is TGTGCCACCAGTGATTTGCAGCGGAGCTACACCTTC. It encodes CATSDLQRSYTF.